This is a list of T cell receptor beta chains from one sample in a study of blood T cells in healthy people across ages. TCRdb reprocessed the 5' RACE reads via MiXCR and lists one record per CDR3 protein. The sample carries about 900,000 distinct CDR3 sequences, around 62% recorded once. Sequencing was done on a sample of blood. These receptors all come from a man between 25 and 39 years old in good health. Each CDR3 is given with its conserved first and last residue. The D gene is left open where the match is weak. Clone sizes are given selectively: once, few, many, or a class where the clone is expanded.

cdr3_nt: TGTGCCAGCAGCCCTAGCTCCGCGGGGGCCTCCTACGAGCAGTACTTC
cdr3_aa: CASSPSSAGASYEQYF
clone_size: .
j_call: TRBJ2-7
d_call: .
v_call: TRBV7-2

cdr3_nt: TGTGCCAGCAGTGGTACTAGTGAGGGAAACATTCAGTACTTC
cdr3_aa: CASSGTSEGNIQYF
clone_size: once
j_call: TRBJ2-4
d_call: .
v_call: TRBV6-1

cdr3_nt: TGCAGCGTCCTAGAGCTCGGCCGGGACTCACTCTCTAACTATGGCTACACCTTC
cdr3_aa: CSVLELGRDSLSNYGYTF
clone_size: few
j_call: TRBJ1-2
d_call: .
v_call: TRBV29-1

cdr3_nt: TGTGCCAGCAACCTAGCGGGGGGGCAGGAGCAGTACTTC
cdr3_aa: CASNLAGGQEQYF
clone_size: .
j_call: TRBJ2-7
d_call: TRBD2
v_call: TRBV2

cdr3_nt: TGCAGTGCCCCGACGGCGTTCGGCGAGCAGTACTTC
cdr3_aa: CSAPTAFGEQYF
clone_size: .
j_call: TRBJ2-7
d_call: .
v_call: TRBV20-1

cdr3_nt: TGTGCCAGCAGCCAAGAGACAGGGCTGCCTAACGAGCAGTACTTC
cdr3_aa: CASSQETGLPNEQYF
clone_size: .
j_call: TRBJ2-7
d_call: TRBD1
v_call: TRBV4-2

cdr3_nt: TGTGCCAGCAGCGCGAAATTAGCGGGGGAAGAGACCCAGTACTTC
cdr3_aa: CASSAKLAGEETQYF
clone_size: .
j_call: TRBJ2-5
d_call: TRBD2
v_call: TRBV9

cdr3_nt: TGTGCCAGCAGCGTAGACAGGGCGAAGAACACTGAAGCTTTCTTT
cdr3_aa: CASSVDRAKNTEAFF
clone_size: .
j_call: TRBJ1-1
d_call: TRBD1
v_call: TRBV7-9

cdr3_nt: TGTGCCAGCAGTTTCGGGGGGGGTGGCACTGAAGCTTTCTTT
cdr3_aa: CASSFGGGGTEAFF
clone_size: once
j_call: TRBJ1-1
d_call: .
v_call: TRBV7-3

cdr3_nt: TGTGCCAGCAGCCTTACCCAGGACAGCCTCGATACGCAGTATTTT
cdr3_aa: CASSLTQDSLDTQYF
clone_size: .
j_call: TRBJ2-3
d_call: .
v_call: TRBV7-2

cdr3_nt: TGTGCCAGCAGTTCGGGCAGGGGAGCGAGAAACACAGATACGCAGTATTTT
cdr3_aa: CASSSGRGARNTDTQYF
clone_size: .
j_call: TRBJ2-3
d_call: .
v_call: TRBV12-3/TRBV12-4

cdr3_nt: TGTGCCAGCAGCCTCCTTGGACTGAACACTGAAGCTTTCTTT
cdr3_aa: CASSLLGLNTEAFF
clone_size: .
j_call: TRBJ1-1
d_call: .
v_call: TRBV14

cdr3_nt: TGCGCCAGCAGCCAAGTAGGTCTGGGGCACCGCAGCACAGATACGCAGTATTTT
cdr3_aa: CASSQVGLGHRSTDTQYF
clone_size: .
j_call: TRBJ2-3
d_call: .
v_call: TRBV4-1

cdr3_nt: TGTGCCAGCAGCCTCACAGGGGTCTCCTACAACGAGCAGTTCTTC
cdr3_aa: CASSLTGVSYNEQFF
clone_size: .
j_call: TRBJ2-1
d_call: TRBD1
v_call: TRBV7-2

cdr3_nt: TGTGCCAGCAGCACCGGGGGGCTGAGTCAGCCCCAGCATTTT
cdr3_aa: CASSTGGLSQPQHF
clone_size: .
j_call: TRBJ1-5
d_call: .
v_call: TRBV6-5

cdr3_nt: TGTGCCAGCAGCCCGACCTTAGCGGGGGGGTCCTACGAGCAGTACTTC
cdr3_aa: CASSPTLAGGSYEQYF
clone_size: .
j_call: TRBJ2-7
d_call: TRBD2
v_call: TRBV7-2

cdr3_nt: TGTGCCACCAGCACTTTTCTCTTTAGCGGAGGGTCTGAAAACATTCAGTACTTC
cdr3_aa: CATSTFLFSGGSENIQYF
clone_size: .
j_call: TRBJ2-4
d_call: .
v_call: TRBV15

cdr3_nt: TGTGCCAGCACTCGAAGGGGACAGACTAGCACAGATACGCAGTATTTT
cdr3_aa: CASTRRGQTSTDTQYF
clone_size: .
j_call: TRBJ2-3
d_call: TRBD1
v_call: TRBV27

cdr3_nt: TGCAGTGCTAGAGATGATCGGGGCCCGAGGGGCGAGCAGTACTTC
cdr3_aa: CSARDDRGPRGEQYF
clone_size: .
j_call: TRBJ2-7
d_call: .
v_call: TRBV20-1

cdr3_nt: TGTGCCAGCAGTTCGACTAGACTACAAGAGACCCAGTTCTTC
cdr3_aa: CASSSTRLQETQFF
clone_size: .
j_call: TRBJ2-1
d_call: .
v_call: TRBV6-2/TRBV6-3

cdr3_nt: TGTGCCAGCAGCCAGGCCTTCTACGAGCAGTACTTC
cdr3_aa: CASSQAFYEQYF
clone_size: .
j_call: TRBJ2-7
d_call: .
v_call: TRBV7-9

cdr3_nt: TGTGCCAGCAGCTTGGAAGGGCGATCGGCCCAGCATTTT
cdr3_aa: CASSLEGRSAQHF
clone_size: .
j_call: TRBJ1-5
d_call: .
v_call: TRBV5-5

cdr3_nt: TGCAGCGTTGAGGAGGGGTTGCGCACAGATACGCAGTATTTT
cdr3_aa: CSVEEGLRTDTQYF
clone_size: .
j_call: TRBJ2-3
d_call: .
v_call: TRBV29-1

cdr3_nt: TGTGCCAGCAGCTACGGGACAGGGGGTGGAGATACGCAGTATTTT
cdr3_aa: CASSYGTGGGDTQYF
clone_size: .
j_call: TRBJ2-3
d_call: TRBD1
v_call: TRBV5-6

cdr3_nt: TGTGCCAGCAGCCTAAGACAGGGGCAGGGCGGCTACACCTTC
cdr3_aa: CASSLRQGQGGYTF
clone_size: few
j_call: TRBJ1-2
d_call: TRBD1
v_call: TRBV7-2

cdr3_nt: TGTGCCACCAGCACCACTTGGGGTTGGCAGACCCAGTACTTC
cdr3_aa: CATSTTWGWQTQYF
clone_size: .
j_call: TRBJ2-5
d_call: .
v_call: TRBV15

cdr3_nt: TGCAGTGCTAGAGATACTATTTACGAGCAGTACTTC
cdr3_aa: CSARDTIYEQYF
clone_size: .
j_call: TRBJ2-7
d_call: .
v_call: TRBV20-1

cdr3_nt: TGCAGCGTTGAAAATGAGGGAGGCTGGACGCAGTATTTT
cdr3_aa: CSVENEGGWTQYF
clone_size: .
j_call: TRBJ2-3
d_call: .
v_call: TRBV29-1

cdr3_nt: TGTGCCAGCAGCGTAGAAAAGATAGATACGCAGTATTTT
cdr3_aa: CASSVEKIDTQYF
clone_size: .
j_call: TRBJ2-3
d_call: .
v_call: TRBV9

cdr3_nt: TGTGCCAGCAGTACCCACGCGGGACAGGGGGCAGTCAATGAGCAGTTCTTC
cdr3_aa: CASSTHAGQGAVNEQFF
clone_size: few
j_call: TRBJ2-1
d_call: TRBD1
v_call: TRBV2

cdr3_nt: TGCAGTGCTAGAGATCCAAGGGGCAGGGGGAACACTGAAGCTTTCTTT
cdr3_aa: CSARDPRGRGNTEAFF
clone_size: few
j_call: TRBJ1-1
d_call: .
v_call: TRBV20-1

cdr3_nt: TGTGCCAGCAGCCCAGGACAGGGTAGAGACATTCAGTACTTC
cdr3_aa: CASSPGQGRDIQYF
clone_size: .
j_call: TRBJ2-4
d_call: TRBD1
v_call: TRBV14

cdr3_nt: TGTGCCAGCAGTGACAGGGCGGCCGGCTACACCTTC
cdr3_aa: CASSDRAAGYTF
clone_size: few
j_call: TRBJ1-2
d_call: TRBD1
v_call: TRBV12-3/TRBV12-4

cdr3_nt: TGCGCCAGCAGCGTGGACGCCACAAATGAGCAGTTCTTC
cdr3_aa: CASSVDATNEQFF
clone_size: .
j_call: TRBJ2-1
d_call: .
v_call: TRBV5-1

cdr3_nt: TGCAGCGGGCGACCAACACAGGACAATGAGCAGTTCTTC
cdr3_aa: CSGRPTQDNEQFF
clone_size: .
j_call: TRBJ2-1
d_call: .
v_call: TRBV29-1

cdr3_nt: TGTGCCAGCAGCCAATCAAGGGGACTGGGGGCCTCAAGCTACAATGAGCAGTTCTTC
cdr3_aa: CASSQSRGLGASSYNEQFF
clone_size: few
j_call: TRBJ2-1
d_call: .
v_call: TRBV4-2

cdr3_nt: TGTGCCAGCAGTCTCAGTATTACTATCGGGACAGAACAAGAGACCCAGTACTTC
cdr3_aa: CASSLSITIGTEQETQYF
clone_size: once
j_call: TRBJ2-5
d_call: TRBD1
v_call: TRBV2

cdr3_nt: TGTGCCAGCAGCCAAGGTGGGAGGGTAAGCTCCTACGAGCAGTACTTC
cdr3_aa: CASSQGGRVSSYEQYF
clone_size: .
j_call: TRBJ2-7
d_call: TRBD2
v_call: TRBV4-2

cdr3_nt: TGTGCCAGCAGCCCCCTGCAGGGTTATACCGGGGAGCTGTTTTTT
cdr3_aa: CASSPLQGYTGELFF
clone_size: few
j_call: TRBJ2-2
d_call: .
v_call: TRBV7-6

cdr3_nt: TGTGCCAGCAGTCCACATCTGGGAGGGGGTGGTCAGCCCCAGCATTTT
cdr3_aa: CASSPHLGGGGQPQHF
clone_size: .
j_call: TRBJ1-5
d_call: .
v_call: TRBV12-3/TRBV12-4

cdr3_nt: TGTGCCAGCAGCAGCCGAACGGGCGTTGCAACTAATGAAAAACTGTTTTTT
cdr3_aa: CASSSRTGVATNEKLFF
clone_size: .
j_call: TRBJ1-4
d_call: .
v_call: TRBV14

cdr3_nt: TGTGCCTGGAGAGACCGGACGGAAAAACTGTTTTTT
cdr3_aa: CAWRDRTEKLFF
clone_size: .
j_call: TRBJ1-4
d_call: .
v_call: TRBV30

cdr3_nt: TGTGCCAGCACCATCCAGGGAGGAGAGACCCAGTACTTC
cdr3_aa: CASTIQGGETQYF
clone_size: .
j_call: TRBJ2-5
d_call: .
v_call: TRBV7-2

cdr3_nt: TGTGCCAGCAGCGCGCCCGGGACAGGGAGGATTGAGCAGTTCTTC
cdr3_aa: CASSAPGTGRIEQFF
clone_size: .
j_call: TRBJ2-1
d_call: TRBD1
v_call: TRBV9

cdr3_nt: TGTGCCATCAGTTCGGCTGCGGGGGGGCGAGGGAATGAGCAGTTCTTC
cdr3_aa: CAISSAAGGRGNEQFF
clone_size: once
j_call: TRBJ2-1
d_call: TRBD2
v_call: TRBV10-3

cdr3_nt: TGTGCCAGCAGCCAAGAACAGGACGGAAACTATGGCTACACCTTC
cdr3_aa: CASSQEQDGNYGYTF
clone_size: .
j_call: TRBJ1-2
d_call: .
v_call: TRBV4-2

cdr3_nt: TGCAGCGCCGAGGGTTCTGGGGCCAACGTCCTGACTTTC
cdr3_aa: CSAEGSGANVLTF
clone_size: few
j_call: TRBJ2-6
d_call: .
v_call: TRBV29-1

cdr3_nt: TGTGCCAGCAGTGAGCTAGCGGGGAGGCATACGCAGTATTTT
cdr3_aa: CASSELAGRHTQYF
clone_size: few
j_call: TRBJ2-3
d_call: TRBD2
v_call: TRBV25-1

cdr3_nt: TGTGCCGGCAGCTTAGTGGACAGGCCTTCCTACGAGCAGTACTTC
cdr3_aa: CAGSLVDRPSYEQYF
clone_size: .
j_call: TRBJ2-7
d_call: TRBD1
v_call: TRBV7-2

cdr3_nt: TGCGCCAGCAGCTTACGCCTAGCGGGGGGGCCGTCCAATGAGCAGTTCTTC
cdr3_aa: CASSLRLAGGPSNEQFF
clone_size: few
j_call: TRBJ2-1
d_call: TRBD2
v_call: TRBV5-1

cdr3_nt: TGTGCCAGCAGTTTTTGGGGGGCCGAGAACACTGAAGCTTTCTTT
cdr3_aa: CASSFWGAENTEAFF
clone_size: .
j_call: TRBJ1-1
d_call: .
v_call: TRBV12-3/TRBV12-4

cdr3_nt: TGTGCCAGCAGCTTTACTAGGAGAGTACACAATGAGCAGTTCTTC
cdr3_aa: CASSFTRRVHNEQFF
clone_size: few
j_call: TRBJ2-1
d_call: .
v_call: TRBV7-2

cdr3_nt: TGCGCCAGCAGCTTGGCCGTTCTGAACACTGAAGCTTTCTTT
cdr3_aa: CASSLAVLNTEAFF
clone_size: few
j_call: TRBJ1-1
d_call: .
v_call: TRBV5-1

cdr3_nt: TGCAGTGCTAGAGATCAGACAGGGGCCCGCTACGAGCAGTACTTC
cdr3_aa: CSARDQTGARYEQYF
clone_size: .
j_call: TRBJ2-7
d_call: TRBD1
v_call: TRBV20-1

cdr3_nt: TGTGCCAGCAGCGGGGACTCGAACTCCTACGAGCAGTACTTC
cdr3_aa: CASSGDSNSYEQYF
clone_size: .
j_call: TRBJ2-7
d_call: .
v_call: TRBV3-1